This is a list of T cell receptor beta chains from one sample in a study of blood T cells in healthy people across ages. TCRdb independently ran MiXCR on the 5' RACE reads; one entry per CDR3 protein. The sample shows fewer than 1,200,000 distinct CDR3 sequences, about 25% of them seen only once. The sample was also linked to a second study, of T cells of mothers and their children.

Sequencing used blood. The receptor source for this set is a girl under 10 years old in good health. CDR3s include the opening cysteine and the closing phenylalanine or tryptophan. Each record gives: clone size, D gene, J gene, V gene, CDR3 DNA, CDR3 protein. A D gene is named only where the DNA matches it firmly. Clone size appears in some rows only: once, few, many, or a class for an expanded clone.

few	-	TRBJ1-2	TRBV6-2/TRBV6-3	TGTGCCAGCCGGGACCACACAGCTAACTATGGCTACACCTTC	CASRDHTANYGYTF
-	-	TRBJ2-2	TRBV12-5	TGTGCTAGTGCCCCTTTGGAGGGGCTGACCGGGGAGCTGTTTTTT	CASAPLEGLTGELFF
-	-	TRBJ2-3	TRBV7-9	TGTGCCAGCAGGGACGGTAGGGATACGCAGTATTTT	CASRDGRDTQYF
-	-	TRBJ1-1	TRBV12-3/TRBV12-4	TGTGCCAGCAGCAAACTGGGTAAGGTAACTGAAGCTTTCTTT	CASSKLGKVTEAFF
few	-	TRBJ2-7	TRBV20-1	TGCAGTACAAAAACGAGGGGTCACGAGCAGTACTTC	CSTKTRGHEQYF
-	-	TRBJ1-4	TRBV2	TGTGCCAGCCGTACCGATAAGGAAAAACTGTTTTTT	CASRTDKEKLFF
-	-	TRBJ2-1	TRBV5-1	TGCGCCAGCAGCTTGGCACGGGATTATGAGCAGTTCTTC	CASSLARDYEQFF
few	-	TRBJ2-5	TRBV10-3	TGTGCCATCAGTGAGTGGGGTATGGGTCAAGAGACCCAGTACTTC	CAISEWGMGQETQYF
few	-	TRBJ2-5	TRBV20-1	TGCAGTGCTAGCTGGGGGGCATTGGGTCAAGAGACCCAGTACTTC	CSASWGALGQETQYF
-	-	TRBJ1-6	TRBV11-1	TGTGCCAGCAGCTTAGCGTCGGGAGCGGTACTCCACTCCTATAATTCACCCCTCCACTTT	CASSLASGAVLHSYNSPLHF
-	-	TRBJ2-2	TRBV14	TGTGCCAGCAGCGCCGGGACGTACACCGGGGAGCTGTTTTTT	CASSAGTYTGELFF
once	TRBD2	TRBJ2-7	TRBV20-1	TGCAGTGCTAGAGACCTGGCCAGCGGGGCCTACGAGCAGTACTTC	CSARDLASGAYEQYF
few	-	TRBJ2-1	TRBV6-1	TGTGCCACCGGCTCCCACCTCAATGAGCAGTTCTTC	CATGSHLNEQFF
-	-	TRBJ2-5	TRBV7-9	TGTGCCAGCAGCTTAGCGTCGCCGCAGGGTGGGGAGACCCAGTACTTC	CASSLASPQGGETQYF
few	TRBD2	TRBJ2-5	TRBV27	TGTGCCAGCAGTTTACTCCTAGCGGGAGGGATTCAAGAGACCCAGTACTTC	CASSLLLAGGIQETQYF
once	-	TRBJ1-4	TRBV9	TGTGCCAGCAGCGTAGCAGGGAACCACAATGAAAAACTGTTTTTT	CASSVAGNHNEKLFF
few	TRBD1	TRBJ2-5	TRBV7-3	TGTGCCAGCAGCCAAACAGGGGGAGAGGAGACCCAGTACTTC	CASSQTGGEETQYF
-	-	TRBJ2-7	TRBV27	TGTGCCAGCAGTTTGAGCAGTCACACCTACGAGCAGTACTTC	CASSLSSHTYEQYF
few	-	TRBJ2-4	TRBV6-1	TGTGCCAGCAGCAAAAAAACCAGGGTCCGCTTCACCAAAAACATTCAGTACTTC	CASSKKTRVRFTKNIQYF
-	TRBD1	TRBJ1-1	TRBV4-1	TGCGCCAGCAGCCAAAGCACAGGGGACGGTGAAGCTTTCTTT	CASSQSTGDGEAFF
few	-	TRBJ1-2	TRBV28	TGTGCCAGCAGTACGGGCAGCGACCACTATGGCTACACCTTC	CASSTGSDHYGYTF
-	-	TRBJ1-2	TRBV24-1	TGTGCCACCGCCAGGAGCCCAGGGGACTATGGCTACACCTTC	CATARSPGDYGYTF
few	-	TRBJ1-5	TRBV6-6	TGTGCCAGCAGTTACTCGTGGGGGGATCAGCCCCAGCATTTT	CASSYSWGDQPQHF
-	-	TRBJ1-5	TRBV11-2	TGTGCCAGCAGCCCTACCACCAATCAGCCCCAGCATTTT	CASSPTTNQPQHF
many	-	TRBJ2-1	TRBV29-1	TGCAGCGTTGAGACCGATTACAATGAGCAGTTCTTC	CSVETDYNEQFF
few	-	TRBJ2-7	TRBV12-5	TGTGCTAGTGGCTCGGGACTGGCCAGCTCCTACGAGCAGTACTTC	CASGSGLASSYEQYF
-	TRBD2	TRBJ2-5	TRBV11-2	TGTGCCAGCAGCGTGGGGACTAGCGGGTTCCTGGGAGAGACCCAGTACTTC	CASSVGTSGFLGETQYF
few	TRBD2	TRBJ2-4	TRBV20-1	TGCAGTGCTAGAGAACTAGCGGAAAACATTCAGTACTTC	CSARELAENIQYF
once	TRBD1	TRBJ2-1	TRBV12-3/TRBV12-4	TGTGCCAGCAGTTTTGGACAGGGAAGGCAGTTCTTC	CASSFGQGRQFF
few	-	TRBJ2-7	TRBV5-6	TGTGCCAGCAGCGTGCCCCGGGACGGCCTACACGAGCAGTACTTC	CASSVPRDGLHEQYF
-	-	TRBJ1-1	TRBV28	TGTGCCAGCAGAGATGGCGAGGGGTTGAACACTGAAGCTTTCTTT	CASRDGEGLNTEAFF
-	TRBD1	TRBJ2-4	TRBV20-1	TGCAGTGCTAACTTACCGACAGGGGCCTTAGCCAAAAACATTCAGTACTTC	CSANLPTGALAKNIQYF
-	TRBD2	TRBJ2-5	TRBV3-1	TGTGCCAGCAGCAAAGGGGAGGGAGAGACCCAGTACTTC	CASSKGEGETQYF
few	TRBD2	TRBJ2-7	TRBV20-1	TGCAGTGCGAGACTAGCGGCGAGCTCCTACGAGCAGTACTTC	CSARLAASSYEQYF
few	-	TRBJ2-7	TRBV4-2	TGTGCCAGCAGCCAAAATGCAGGACGCTACGAGCAGTACTTC	CASSQNAGRYEQYF
-	-	TRBJ2-7	TRBV13	TGTGCCAGCAGGCACACCACAGCGCCTTCCTACGAGCAGTACTTC	CASRHTTAPSYEQYF
-	TRBD2	TRBJ2-1	TRBV18	TGTGCCAGCTCACCGATAGCGGGGGACAATGAGCAGTTCTTC	CASSPIAGDNEQFF
many	-	TRBJ2-7	TRBV29-1	TGCAGCGTTCTTGCAGGGAAGGAGAACGAGCAGTACTTC	CSVLAGKENEQYF
-	TRBD1	TRBJ2-4	TRBV29-1	TGCAGCGTTGTGACAGGGGAAATTCAGTACTTC	CSVVTGEIQYF